These T cell receptor beta chains were read from a single sample in a study of blood T cells in healthy people across ages. TCRdb reanalysed the 5' RACE reads using MiXCR and keeps one entry per CDR3 protein. The table has roughly 1.5 million distinct CDR3 sequences, approximately 43% seen once; the top ten hold about 3.8%. Sequencing was carried out using blood. The receptors were sampled from a woman younger than 30 in good health. CDR3s include the opening cysteine and the closing phenylalanine or tryptophan. The order of the fields is J gene, V gene, CDR3 protein.

TRBJ1-2	TRBV6-1	CASSESGTLCGYTF
TRBJ2-1	TRBV5-1	CASSTGQNNEQFF
TRBJ1-5	TRBV7-2	CASSLVGGGANNQPQHF
TRBJ2-3	TRBV28	CASTLGLATGTQYF
TRBJ2-6	TRBV3-1	CASSQVLMGANVLTF
TRBJ1-1	TRBV20-1	CSASDRLNTEAFF
-	TRBV9	CASSVEGDFYNEQYF
TRBJ1-2	TRBV15	CAASRDPIYGYTF
TRBJ2-1	TRBV7-9	CASSLAGAHEQFF
TRBJ2-1	TRBV12-5	CASGSPEASSYNEQFF
TRBJ2-7	TRBV27	CAGSLIGYEQYF
TRBJ2-2	TRBV6-2/TRBV6-3	CASSYRLSGTGELFF
TRBJ1-2	TRBV6-2/TRBV6-3	CASRLTGAANYGYTF
TRBJ1-5	TRBV7-2	CASSQDGGPNQPQHF
TRBJ2-7	TRBV27	CASGPGLAVYEQYF
-	TRBV30	CARGDSGNPYEQYF
TRBJ1-2	TRBV7-9	CASSLAQLDRVGYTF
TRBJ1-6	TRBV12-3/TRBV12-4	CASSLRSSYNSPLHF
TRBJ2-7	TRBV7-2	CASSLFGGAPSYEQYF
TRBJ2-7	TRBV6-5	CASSAGGVYEQYF
TRBJ2-6	TRBV11-2	CASGPGGSGANVLTF
TRBJ2-1	TRBV6-5	CASLTTQTSGVSYNEQFF
TRBJ2-3	TRBV18	CASSPLGTSGTDTQYF
TRBJ2-7	TRBV7-8	CTSSSTLTSGSYEQYF
TRBJ1-4	TRBV5-1	CASSLAAGAVEKLFF
TRBJ2-4	TRBV29-1	CSVEALLAKNIQYF
TRBJ2-3	TRBV6-2/TRBV6-3	CASSPRAGTTDTQYF
TRBJ2-1	TRBV10-3	CAISESPSGSMYNEQFF
TRBJ1-2	TRBV20-1	CSARDATVTSYGYTF
TRBJ1-3	TRBV20-1	CSARFRGRGGNTIYF
TRBJ2-1	TRBV11-2	CASSSLLANNEQFF
TRBJ1-6	TRBV12-3/TRBV12-4	CASSSGQPSPLHF
TRBJ2-7	TRBV20-1	CSASGSALEQYF
TRBJ2-5	TRBV5-1	CASSLDLAAETQYF
TRBJ2-4	TRBV6-6	CASSTFHRGDYNEQYF
TRBJ1-1	TRBV25-1	CASSELGLQGATTEAFF
TRBJ1-2	TRBV4-1	CASSQWTGGNYGYTF
TRBJ1-2	TRBV20-1	CSGDRVFGYTF
TRBJ2-1	TRBV6-6	CASSYSLGQAYNEQFF
TRBJ1-1	TRBV3-1	CASTAGPEDTEAFF
TRBJ2-3	TRBV20-1	CSARDEAGADTQYF
TRBJ2-7	TRBV3-1	CASSQDGSAYEQYF
TRBJ1-6	TRBV20-1	CSADSANSPLHF
-	TRBV27	CASSPGIQFYEQYF
TRBJ2-1	TRBV10-3	CAISEGGRANEQFF
TRBJ2-7	TRBV12-3/TRBV12-4	CASSPGQAYYEQYF
TRBJ2-5	TRBV7-9	CASSLTGTLGETQYF
TRBJ1-3	TRBV4-3	CASSQVLGRVASGNTIYF
TRBJ2-1	TRBV27	CASSVLDSYNEQFF
TRBJ1-6	TRBV15	CATSGGDSPLHF
TRBJ1-2	TRBV25-1	CASKNDQGIYGYTF
TRBJ2-1	TRBV2	CASSEEVYNAERAYNEQFF
TRBJ2-1	TRBV12-3/TRBV12-4	CASSKIAGVPYNEQFF
TRBJ2-5	TRBV6-2/TRBV6-3	CASSYLASGETQYF
TRBJ1-1	TRBV29-1	CSVENGKNTEAFF
TRBJ2-3	TRBV7-2	CASSLVFRGVTDTQYF
TRBJ2-7	TRBV5-1	CASSFVGGTYSYEQYF
TRBJ2-5	TRBV20-1	CSARRGRETQYF
TRBJ2-7	TRBV4-3	CASSSMVGEPSYEQYF